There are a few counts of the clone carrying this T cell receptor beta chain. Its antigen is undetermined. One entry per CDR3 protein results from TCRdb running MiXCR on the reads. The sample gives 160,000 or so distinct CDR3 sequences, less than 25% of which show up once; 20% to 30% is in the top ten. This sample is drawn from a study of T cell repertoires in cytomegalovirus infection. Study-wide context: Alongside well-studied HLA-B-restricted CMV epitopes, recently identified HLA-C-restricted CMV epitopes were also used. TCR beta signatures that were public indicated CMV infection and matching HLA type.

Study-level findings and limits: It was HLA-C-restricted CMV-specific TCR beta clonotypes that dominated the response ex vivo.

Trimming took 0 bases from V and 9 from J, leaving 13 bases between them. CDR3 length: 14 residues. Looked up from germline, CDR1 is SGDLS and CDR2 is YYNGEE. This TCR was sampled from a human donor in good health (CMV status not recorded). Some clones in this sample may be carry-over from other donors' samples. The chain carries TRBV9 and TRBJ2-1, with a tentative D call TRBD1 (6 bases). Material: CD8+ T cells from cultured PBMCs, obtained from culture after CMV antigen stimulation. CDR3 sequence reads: CASSVDSGAGEQFF. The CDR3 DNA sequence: TGTGCCAGCAGCGTAGACTCAGGGGCAGGTGAGCAGTTCTTC. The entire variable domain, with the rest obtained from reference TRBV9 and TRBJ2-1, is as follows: DSGVTQTPKHLITATGQRVTLRCSPRSGDLSVYWYQQSLDQGLQFLIQYYNGEERAKGNILERFSAQQFPDLHSELNLSSLELGDSALYFCASSVDSGAGEQFFGPGTRLTVL.